This T cell receptor beta chain was recovered during a study of shared clonotypes between healthy human individuals (dated by TCRdb to between 2020 and 2021). At the level of the whole study: A couple of women and three men aged 18 to 49 years were included in the cohort. Per donor, three plates each were used for CD4 naive and CD4 memory, two for CD8 naive, and one for CD8 memory. Blood TCR repertoires of about five healthy adults were deeply sequenced to estimate repertoire size and the extent of clonotype sharing between individuals. To increase sequencing depth and limit assay-specific biases, TCR repertoire library preparation and sequencing were carried out by different laboratories using diverse techniques. Each donor's leukapheresis produced roughly between about 0.8 and 10 billion PBMCs. Study-level results and caveats: Even with the large sequencing depth, rarefaction of the sorted-subset datasets indicated that sequencing was incomplete. Larger estimated clonotype richness was generally found for naive subsets than for memory subsets. The genetic and exposure-history diversity represented was limited by the small number of donors. When a handful of donors were compared, the shared fraction of clonotypes was about 5% for naive CD4, roughly 3.4% for naive CD8, 2% to 2.5% for memory CD4, and 0.35% to 0.4% for memory CD8. Higher generation probabilities were observed for clonotypes shared by all four sorted-subset donors than for non-shared clonotypes. Pairwise subsampling led to the expectation that sequencing depth would affect the degree of clonotype sharing among donors. Sampling was restricted to blood, and TCR repertoires in tissue are likely to differ from TCR repertoires in blood.

Using the deep immunoSEQ assay, TCR CDR3 regions were amplified from genomic DNA by multiplex PCR. Extracted genomic DNA from each cell subset was spread evenly across all wells of several immunoSEQ 96-well plates, with each plate serving as a replicate. Each replicate PCR for sorted subsets received about 180 ng genomic DNA, equal to roughly 30,000 T cell genomes. The purified libraries were quantified using a Qubit 3.0 fluorometer, sized with a Bioanalyzer 2100, and then quantified again using the KAPA Library Quantification kit. A separate single-read 150-cycle Illumina NextSeq 550 flow cell was used to sequence each immunoSEQ 96-well plate. In the authors' own workflow: The immunoSEQ output contained only junctional sequences without quality scores, so filtering could not match that applied to full-length reads. Sequences were annotated with PyIR, a Python wrapper for IgBLAST v1.9, and V/J genes and CDR3 were assigned using IMGT germline references. Reads with weak V/J assignments (E-value above 1e-6), missing CDR3, stop codons, out-of-frame junctions, or ambiguous translated residues were removed. A V3J clonotype was defined by an identical inferred V gene, J gene, and CDR3 amino acid sequence. To compute the percentage overlap between repertoires, the number of shared unique clonotypes was divided by the size of the smaller repertoire. RTK rarefaction, the Chao1 estimator, and Recon v2.1 estimates of unobserved clonotypes were used to assess repertoire richness. Generation probabilities were computed with OLGA for all TCRbeta clonotypes obtained by the gDNA method from a few donors. TCRdb stores this immuneACCESS table with in-frame sequences only. Part of the clones is absent; in the studies checked, under half of the shortfall reflects unresolved V genes, and no reason is known for the rest. That table gives V, J and clone size, and the DNA gave D and trimming. The sample profile shows about 2.1 million clones; about 94% of them were found once. The top ten hold roughly 1.7% of the sample.

CD8 naive samples consisted of CD45RO-negative cells that were positively selected for CCR7, yielding a CD45RA+CCR7+ population without TemRA cells. Healthy HIV-negative adults with no recently reported acute infections or vaccinations were included as donors. Every donor was a Caucasian adult living in Nashville, Tennessee, USA. After blood collection by leukapheresis, PBMCs were isolated using Ficoll-Histopaque density gradient centrifugation and then cryopreserved in the vapor phase of liquid nitrogen. Analytical flow cytometry was used to check the purity and quantity of each magnetically sorted T cell population. Each sorted fraction had its genomic DNA isolated and then quantified by UV absorbance on a Nanodrop 2000c. Worth noting for this clone: Which antigen it targets is not known. Base qualities are missing; no much larger clone stands one base away.

Relative to germline, V is 0 bases shorter and J is 7 bases shorter, with 18 bases between their ends. Including cysteine and phenylalanine, the CDR3 has 16 amino acids. Only the CDR3 region is kept as DNA, spanning 48 bases read in frame from base 1. CDR1 and CDR2 were assigned from the germline V gene as MNHEY and SVGAGI. The chain uses TRBV6-5 and TRBJ1-2; confidence is insufficient to name the D gene. This clonotype was sampled from a young man in good health. Some clones in this sample may be carry-over from other donors' samples. Sequencing was done on a sample of naive CD8+ T cells from PBMCs. This sample's cell subset or site label indicates: CD45RA+CCR7+. The DNA sequence reads TGTGCCAGCAGTTACTCGATTGGTCCAATCCCGCGTGGCTACACCTTC. Translated, this is CASSYSIGPIPRGYTF.